Sequencing of this T cell receptor (beta chain) was carried out in a study of blood T cell repertoires in COVID-19. Only in-frame clones appear in the TCRdb table, and some are missing; sequencing was by immunoSEQ multiplex PCR. The table has about 170,000 clones, around 85% seen once. The sequenced sample consisted of peripheral blood. The clonotype originates from an elderly woman with COVID-19, enrolled during active disease.

CDR3 protein: CASSPGTLRNYGYTF. In DNA form, the CDR3 reads TGTGCCAGCAGCCCAGGGACACTCCGAAACTATGGCTACACCTTC. The rearrangement links TRBV3-1 (or the pseudogene TRBV3-2) to TRBJ1-2, with D possibly TRBD1 on 6 matching bases. V shed 4 bases and J shed 2 bases, with 14 bases lying between them. This CDR3 has 15 residues. Per germline, CDR1 LGHDT and CDR2 YNNKEL (reference sequence).